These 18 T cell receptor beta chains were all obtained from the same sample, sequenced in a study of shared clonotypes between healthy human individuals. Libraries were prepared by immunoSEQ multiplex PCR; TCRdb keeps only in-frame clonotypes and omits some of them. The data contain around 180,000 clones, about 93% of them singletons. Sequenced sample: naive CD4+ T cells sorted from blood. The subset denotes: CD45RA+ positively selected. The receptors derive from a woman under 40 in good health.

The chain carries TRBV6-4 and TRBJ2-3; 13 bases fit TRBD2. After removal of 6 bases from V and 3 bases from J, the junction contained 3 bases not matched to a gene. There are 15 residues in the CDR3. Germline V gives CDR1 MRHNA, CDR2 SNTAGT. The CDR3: CASSEGLAGTDTQYF. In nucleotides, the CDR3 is TGTGCCAGCAGCGAGGGACTAGCGGGAACAGATACGCAGTATTTT.

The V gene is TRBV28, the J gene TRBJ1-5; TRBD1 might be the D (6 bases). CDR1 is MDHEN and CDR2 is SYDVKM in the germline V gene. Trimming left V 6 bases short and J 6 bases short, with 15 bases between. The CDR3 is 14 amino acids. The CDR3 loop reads CASRGAGHGQPQHF. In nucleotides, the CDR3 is TGTGCCAGCAGGGGGGCGGGGCACGGTCAGCCCCAGCATTTT.

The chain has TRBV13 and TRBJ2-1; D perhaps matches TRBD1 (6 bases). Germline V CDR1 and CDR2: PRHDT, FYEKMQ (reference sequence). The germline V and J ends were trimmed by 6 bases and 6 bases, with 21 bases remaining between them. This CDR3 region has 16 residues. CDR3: CASSSRGLELRNEQFF. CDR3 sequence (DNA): TGTGCCAGCAGTTCCAGGGGCCTGGAGCTCCGCAATGAGCAGTTCTTC.

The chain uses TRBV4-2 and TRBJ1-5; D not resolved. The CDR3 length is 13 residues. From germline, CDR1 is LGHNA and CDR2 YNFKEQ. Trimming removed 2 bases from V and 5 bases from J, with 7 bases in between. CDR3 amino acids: CASSQHDDQPQHF. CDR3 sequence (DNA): TGTGCCAGCAGCCAACATGACGATCAGCCCCAGCATTTT.

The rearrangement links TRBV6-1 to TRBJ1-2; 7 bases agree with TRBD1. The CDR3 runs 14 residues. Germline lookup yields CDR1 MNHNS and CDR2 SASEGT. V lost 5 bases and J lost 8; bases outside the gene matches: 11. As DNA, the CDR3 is TGTGCCAGCAGTTTCGGACAGGAAGAGAGAGGCTACACCTTC. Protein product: CASSFGQEERGYTF.

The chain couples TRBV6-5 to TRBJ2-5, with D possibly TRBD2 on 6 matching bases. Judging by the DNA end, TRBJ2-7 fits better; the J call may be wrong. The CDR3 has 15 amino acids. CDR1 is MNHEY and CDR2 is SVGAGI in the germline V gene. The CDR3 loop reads CASSRLVSSSYEQYF. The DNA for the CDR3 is TGTGCCAGCAGCCGACTAGTGAGTAGCTCCTACGAGCAGTACTTC.

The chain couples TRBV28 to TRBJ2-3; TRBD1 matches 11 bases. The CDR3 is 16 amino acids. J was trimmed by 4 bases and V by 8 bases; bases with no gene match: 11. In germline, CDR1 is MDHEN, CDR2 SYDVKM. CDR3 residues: CASGLSGQGAADTQYF. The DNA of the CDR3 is TGTGCCAGCGGGCTATCTGGACAGGGGGCCGCAGATACGCAGTATTTT. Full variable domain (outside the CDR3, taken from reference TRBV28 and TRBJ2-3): DVKVTQSSRYLVKRTGEKVFLECVQDMDHENMFWYRQDPGLGLRLIYFSYDVKMKEKGDIPEGYSVSREKKERFSLILESASTNQTSMYLCASGLSGQGAADTQYFGPGTRLTVL.

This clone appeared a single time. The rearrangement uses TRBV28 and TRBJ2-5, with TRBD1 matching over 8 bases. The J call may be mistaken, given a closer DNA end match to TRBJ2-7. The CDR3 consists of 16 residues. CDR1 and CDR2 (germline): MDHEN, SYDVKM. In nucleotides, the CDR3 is TGTGCCAGCAGTTTATATCCCCCCGGACAGGGCTACGAGCAGTACTTC. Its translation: CASSLYPPGQGYEQYF.

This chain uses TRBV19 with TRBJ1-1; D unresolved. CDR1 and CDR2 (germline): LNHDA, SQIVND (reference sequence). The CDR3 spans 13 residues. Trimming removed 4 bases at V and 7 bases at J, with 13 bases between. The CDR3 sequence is CASSKGWESEAFF. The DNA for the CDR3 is TGTGCCAGTAGTAAGGGATGGGAAAGTGAAGCTTTCTTT.

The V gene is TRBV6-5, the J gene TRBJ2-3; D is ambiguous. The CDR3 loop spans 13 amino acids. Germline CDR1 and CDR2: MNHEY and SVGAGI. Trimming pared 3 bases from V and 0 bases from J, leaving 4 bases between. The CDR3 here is CASSYYSTDTQYF. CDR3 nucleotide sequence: TGTGCCAGCAGTTATTATAGCACAGATACGCAGTATTTT.

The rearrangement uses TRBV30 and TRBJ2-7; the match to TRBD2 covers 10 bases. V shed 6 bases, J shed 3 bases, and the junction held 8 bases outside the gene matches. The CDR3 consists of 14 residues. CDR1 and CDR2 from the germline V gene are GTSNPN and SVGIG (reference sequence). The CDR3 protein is CACAEREGLYEQYF. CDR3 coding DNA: TGTGCCTGCGCGGAGCGGGAGGGCCTCTACGAGCAGTACTTC.

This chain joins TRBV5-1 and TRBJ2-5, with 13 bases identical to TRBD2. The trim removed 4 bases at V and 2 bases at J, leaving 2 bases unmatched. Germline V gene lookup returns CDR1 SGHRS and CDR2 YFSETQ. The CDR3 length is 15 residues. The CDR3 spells CASSRLAGGQETQYF. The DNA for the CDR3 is TGCGCCAGCAGCAGACTAGCGGGAGGACAAGAGACCCAGTACTTC.

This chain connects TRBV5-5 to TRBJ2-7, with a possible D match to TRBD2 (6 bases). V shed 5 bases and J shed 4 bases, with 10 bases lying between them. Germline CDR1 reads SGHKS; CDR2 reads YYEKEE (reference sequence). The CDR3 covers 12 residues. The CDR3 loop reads CASSWAGYEQYF. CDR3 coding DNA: TGTGCCAGCAGTTGGGCGGGGTACGAGCAGTACTTC.

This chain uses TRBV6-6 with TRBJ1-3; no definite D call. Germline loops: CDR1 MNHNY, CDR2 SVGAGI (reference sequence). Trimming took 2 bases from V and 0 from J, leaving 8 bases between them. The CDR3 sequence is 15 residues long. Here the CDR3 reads CASSYQRLSGNTIYF. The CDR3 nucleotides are TGTGCCAGCAGTTACCAGCGCCTCTCTGGAAACACCATATATTTT.

CDR3 protein: CASSLSGRVNYGYTF. CDR3 nucleotide sequence: TGTGCCAGCAGTTTATCCGGCAGGGTAAACTATGGCTACACCTTC. This sequence joins TRBV27 and TRBJ1-2; D is possibly TRBD1 (5 bases). CDR1 MNHEY and CDR2 SMNVEV come from the germline V gene (reference sequence). CDR3 length: 15 amino acids. The V gene lost 0 bases and the J gene lost 2 bases, with 10 bases spanning the gap.

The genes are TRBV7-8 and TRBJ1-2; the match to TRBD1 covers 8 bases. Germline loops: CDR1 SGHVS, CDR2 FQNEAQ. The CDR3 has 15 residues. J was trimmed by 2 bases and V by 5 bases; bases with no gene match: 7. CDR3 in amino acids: CASSTRQGLNYGYTF. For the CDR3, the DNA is TGTGCCAGCAGCACTCGACAGGGGTTGAACTATGGCTACACCTTC.

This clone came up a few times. CDR3 in DNA: TGTGCCAGCAGGGGCGGCTCTGGAAACACCATATATTTT. This codes for CASRGGSGNTIYF. The chain joins TRBV6-5 to TRBJ1-3; D gene ambiguous. The length of the CDR3 is 13 residues. Trimming took off 6 bases at V and 0 bases at J, with 6 bases between the two ends. CDR1 MNHEY and CDR2 SVGAGI come from the germline V gene.

The CDR3 reads CASSERGGGPQHF. The CDR3 coding sequence is TGCGCCAGCAGCGAGCGAGGAGGGGGGCCCCAGCATTTT. This chain uses TRBV10-1 with TRBJ1-5, with D tentatively TRBD1 (6 bases). The V end lost 6 bases, the J end lost 9 bases, and 15 bases lay between the germline ends. In germline, CDR1 is WNHNN, CDR2 SYGVQD (reference sequence). CDR3 size: 13 residues.